Sequencing of this T cell receptor beta chain was carried out in a study of identical twins. TCRdb itself ran the 5' RACE reads through MiXCR, one entry per CDR3 protein. The sample carries 150,000 or so distinct CDR3 sequences, 3% to 4% recorded once. V was clipped by 6 bases and J by 5 bases; unmatched bases: 6. CDR3 length: 15 amino acids. CDR1 is MNHNS and CDR2 is SASEGT in the germline V gene. In this sample, this clonotype turned up many times. The rearrangement uses TRBV6-1 and TRBJ2-2, with 10 bases matching TRBD1. This TCR derives from a man between 18 and 29 years old in good health. The sample comprised memory T cells sorted from blood. CDR3 amino acids: CASRKGQGGTGELFF. The CDR3 nucleotides are TGTGCCAGCAGAAAAGGACAGGGGGGTACCGGGGAGCTGTTTTTT.